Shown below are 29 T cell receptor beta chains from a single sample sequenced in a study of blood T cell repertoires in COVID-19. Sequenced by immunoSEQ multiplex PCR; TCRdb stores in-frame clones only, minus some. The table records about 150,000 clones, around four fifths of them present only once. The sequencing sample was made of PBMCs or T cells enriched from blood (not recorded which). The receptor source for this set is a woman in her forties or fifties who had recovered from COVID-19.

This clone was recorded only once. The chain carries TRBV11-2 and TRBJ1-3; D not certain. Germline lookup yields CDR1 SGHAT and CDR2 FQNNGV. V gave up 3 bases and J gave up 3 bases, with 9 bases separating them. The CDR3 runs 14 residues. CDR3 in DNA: TGTGCCAGCAGCTTGGGCCCTCTTGGAAACACCATATATTTT. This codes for CASSLGPLGNTIYF.

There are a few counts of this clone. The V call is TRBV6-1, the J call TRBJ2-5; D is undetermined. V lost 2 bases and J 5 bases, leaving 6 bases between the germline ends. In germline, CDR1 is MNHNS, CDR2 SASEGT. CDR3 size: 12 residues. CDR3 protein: CASSESRETQYF. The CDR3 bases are TGTGCCAGCAGTGAATCTCGGGAGACCCAGTACTTC.

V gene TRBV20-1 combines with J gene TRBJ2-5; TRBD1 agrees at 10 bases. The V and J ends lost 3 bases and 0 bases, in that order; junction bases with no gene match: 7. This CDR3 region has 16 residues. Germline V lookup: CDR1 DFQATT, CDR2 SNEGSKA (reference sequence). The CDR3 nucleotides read TGCAGTGCTAGTTCTGGGACAGGGGCGTACCAAGAGACCCAGTACTTC. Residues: CSASSGTGAYQETQYF.

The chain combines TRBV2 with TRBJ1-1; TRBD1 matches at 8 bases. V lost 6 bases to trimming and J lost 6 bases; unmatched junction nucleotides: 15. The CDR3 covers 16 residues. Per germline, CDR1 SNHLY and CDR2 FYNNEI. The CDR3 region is CASSRDRPASGAEAFF. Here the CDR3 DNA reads TGTGCCAGCAGCCGGGACAGGCCCGCTTCAGGGGCTGAAGCTTTCTTT.

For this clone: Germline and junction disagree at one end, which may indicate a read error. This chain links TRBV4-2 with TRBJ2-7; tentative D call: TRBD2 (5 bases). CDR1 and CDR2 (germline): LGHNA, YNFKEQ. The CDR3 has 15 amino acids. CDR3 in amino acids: CASSQDGRGSVDSVF. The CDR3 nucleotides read TGTGCCAGCAGCCAAGATGGACGAGGGTCAGTCGATTCCGTCTTC.

CDR3 coding DNA: TGTGCCAGCAGCCGTGGAGGGGGCCTAGGGGAGGAAGCTTTCTTT. Translated, it gives CASSRGGGLGEEAFF. The chain combines TRBV11-3 with TRBJ1-1, with 7 bases aligning to TRBD1. The J segment lost 8 bases and the V segment lost 5 bases, leaving 14 bases of the junction unmatched. The CDR3 runs to 15 residues. In germline, CDR1 is SGHNT, CDR2 YENEEA. The variable domain in full, with the rest retrieved from reference TRBV11-3 and TRBJ1-1, is EAGVVQSPRYKIIEKKQPVAFWCNPISGHNTLYWYLQNLGQGPELLIRYENEEAVDDSQLPKDRFSAERLKGVDSTLKIQPAELGDSAVYLCASSRGGGLGEEAFFGQGTRLTVV.

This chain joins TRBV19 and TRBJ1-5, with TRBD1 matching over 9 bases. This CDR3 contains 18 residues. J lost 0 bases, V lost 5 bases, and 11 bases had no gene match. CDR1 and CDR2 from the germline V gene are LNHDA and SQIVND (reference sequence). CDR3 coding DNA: TGTGCCAGTAGTCTGACAGGGGGAAGCCCCTATAGCAATCAGCCCCAGCATTTT. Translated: CASSLTGGSPYSNQPQHF.

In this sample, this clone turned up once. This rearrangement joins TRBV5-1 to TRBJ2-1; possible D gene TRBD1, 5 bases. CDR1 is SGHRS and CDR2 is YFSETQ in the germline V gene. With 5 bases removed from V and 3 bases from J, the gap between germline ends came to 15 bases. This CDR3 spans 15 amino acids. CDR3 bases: TGCGCCAGCAGGTTTGACAGCCCTGACTACAATGAGCAGTTCTTC. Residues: CASRFDSPDYNEQFF. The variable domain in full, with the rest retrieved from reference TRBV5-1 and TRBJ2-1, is KAGVTQTPRYLIKTRGQQVTLSCSPISGHRSVSWYQQTPGQGLQFLFEYFSETQRNKGNFPGRFSGRQFSNSRSEMNVSTLELGDSALYLCASRFDSPDYNEQFFGPGTRLTVL.

CDR3 loop: CASSLVSTGYFEYYTF. The CDR3 bases are TGTGCCAGCAGCTTGGTATCCACAGGGTACTTTGAATACTACACCTTC. The chain joins TRBV5-4 to TRBJ1-2, with D perhaps TRBD1 (6 bases). The CDR3 runs 16 residues. The V and J ends lost 0 bases and 10 bases respectively, with 22 bases between them. Germline V gene lookup returns CDR1 SGHNT and CDR2 YYREEE (reference sequence).

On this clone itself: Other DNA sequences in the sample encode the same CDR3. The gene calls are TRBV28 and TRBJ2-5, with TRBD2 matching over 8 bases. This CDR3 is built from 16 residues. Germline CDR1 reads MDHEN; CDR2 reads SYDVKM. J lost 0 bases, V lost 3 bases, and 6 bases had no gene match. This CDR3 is CASSLSTGGYQETQYF. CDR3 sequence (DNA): TGTGCCAGCAGTTTGAGTACGGGGGGGTACCAAGAGACCCAGTACTTC.

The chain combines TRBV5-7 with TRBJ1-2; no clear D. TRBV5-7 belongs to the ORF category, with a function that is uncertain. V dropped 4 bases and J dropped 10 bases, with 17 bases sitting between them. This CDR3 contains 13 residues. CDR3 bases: TGTGCCAGCAGCCTCAGACGAAGTGAGGACTACACCTTC. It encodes CASSLRRSEDYTF.

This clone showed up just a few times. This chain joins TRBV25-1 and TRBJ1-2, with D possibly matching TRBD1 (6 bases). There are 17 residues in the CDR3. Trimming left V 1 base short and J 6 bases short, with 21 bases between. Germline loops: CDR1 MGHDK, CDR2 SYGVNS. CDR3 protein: CASSEFKSGGALDGYTF. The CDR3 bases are TGTGCCAGCAGTGAATTCAAGAGTGGGGGGGCCCTGGATGGCTACACCTTC.

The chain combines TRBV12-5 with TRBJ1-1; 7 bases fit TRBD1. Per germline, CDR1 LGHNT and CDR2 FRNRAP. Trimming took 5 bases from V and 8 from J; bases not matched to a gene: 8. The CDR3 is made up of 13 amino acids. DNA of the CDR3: TGTGCTAGTGGTCTGGATCACAGGGGCGAAGCTTTCTTT. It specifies CASGLDHRGEAFF.

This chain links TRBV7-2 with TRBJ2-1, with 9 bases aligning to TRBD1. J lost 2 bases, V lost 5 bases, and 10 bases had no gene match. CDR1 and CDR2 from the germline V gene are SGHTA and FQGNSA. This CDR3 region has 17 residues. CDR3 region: CASSPHTGGTAYNEQFF. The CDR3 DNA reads TGTGCCAGCAGCCCGCACACAGGGGGCACGGCCTACAATGAGCAGTTCTTC.

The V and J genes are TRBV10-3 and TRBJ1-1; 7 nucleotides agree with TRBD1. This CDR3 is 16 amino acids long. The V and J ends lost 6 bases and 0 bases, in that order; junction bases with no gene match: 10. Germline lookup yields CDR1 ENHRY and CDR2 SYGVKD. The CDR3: CAIRPRQGQMNTEAFF. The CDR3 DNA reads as TGTGCCATCAGACCCCGACAGGGCCAGATGAACACTGAAGCTTTCTTT.

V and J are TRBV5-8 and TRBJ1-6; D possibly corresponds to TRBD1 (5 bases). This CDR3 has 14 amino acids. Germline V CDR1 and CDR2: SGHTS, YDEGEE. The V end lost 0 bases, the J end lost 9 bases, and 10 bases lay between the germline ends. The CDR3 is CASSLGQGGSPLHF. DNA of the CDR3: TGTGCCAGCAGCTTGGGGCAGGGAGGTTCACCCCTCCACTTT.

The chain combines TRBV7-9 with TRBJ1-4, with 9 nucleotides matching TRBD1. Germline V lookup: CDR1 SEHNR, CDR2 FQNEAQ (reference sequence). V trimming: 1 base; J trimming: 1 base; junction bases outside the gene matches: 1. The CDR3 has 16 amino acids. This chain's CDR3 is CASSLVTGGTNEKLFF. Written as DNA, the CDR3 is TGTGCCAGCAGCTTAGTGACAGGGGGAACTAATGAAAAACTGTTTTTT.

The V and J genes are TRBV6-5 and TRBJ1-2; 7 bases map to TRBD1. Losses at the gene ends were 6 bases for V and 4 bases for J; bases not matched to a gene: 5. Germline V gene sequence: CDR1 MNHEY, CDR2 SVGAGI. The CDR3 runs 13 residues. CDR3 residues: CASSPTGLYGYTF. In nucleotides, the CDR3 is TGTGCCAGCAGCCCGACAGGGCTCTATGGCTACACCTTC.

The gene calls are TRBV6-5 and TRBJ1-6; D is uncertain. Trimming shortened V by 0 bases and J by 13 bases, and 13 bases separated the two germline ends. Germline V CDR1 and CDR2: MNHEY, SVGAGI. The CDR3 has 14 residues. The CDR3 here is CASSYSRPPGPLHF. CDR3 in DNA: TGTGCCAGCAGTTACTCGAGGCCCCCGGGGCCCCTCCACTTT.

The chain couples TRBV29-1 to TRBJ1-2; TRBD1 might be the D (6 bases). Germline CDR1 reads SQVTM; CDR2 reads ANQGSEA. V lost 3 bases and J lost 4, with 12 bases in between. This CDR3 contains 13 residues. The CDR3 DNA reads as TGCAGCGTTGACGGGGGGCTCCCCTATGGCTACACCTTC. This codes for CSVDGGLPYGYTF.

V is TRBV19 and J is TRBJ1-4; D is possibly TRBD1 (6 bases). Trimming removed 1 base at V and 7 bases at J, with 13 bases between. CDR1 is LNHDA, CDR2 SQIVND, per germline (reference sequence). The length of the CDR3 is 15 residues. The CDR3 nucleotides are TGTGCCAGTAGTATAGGGGGGCAGCGTTTTGAAAAACTGTTTTTT. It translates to CASSIGGQRFEKLFF.

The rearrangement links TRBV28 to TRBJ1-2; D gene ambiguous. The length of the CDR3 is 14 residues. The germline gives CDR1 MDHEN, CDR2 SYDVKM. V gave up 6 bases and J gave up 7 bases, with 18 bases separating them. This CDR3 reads CASSLRGNPTGYTF. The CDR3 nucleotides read TGTGCCAGCAGCCTGAGAGGGAACCCTACTGGCTACACCTTC.

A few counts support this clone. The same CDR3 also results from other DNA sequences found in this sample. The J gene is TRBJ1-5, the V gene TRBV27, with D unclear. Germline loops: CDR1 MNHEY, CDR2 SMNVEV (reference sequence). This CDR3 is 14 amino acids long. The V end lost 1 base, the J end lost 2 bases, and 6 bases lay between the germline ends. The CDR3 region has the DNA TGTGCCAGCAGTTTATTAGCAGGCAATCAGCCCCAGCATTTT. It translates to CASSLLAGNQPQHF.

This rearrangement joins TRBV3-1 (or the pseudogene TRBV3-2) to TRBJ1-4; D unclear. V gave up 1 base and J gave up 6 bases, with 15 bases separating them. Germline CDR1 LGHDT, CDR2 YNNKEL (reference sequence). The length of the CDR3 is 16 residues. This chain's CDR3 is CASSQVFGERDEKLFF. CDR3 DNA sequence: TGTGCCAGCAGCCAAGTTTTCGGGGAGCGGGATGAAAAACTGTTTTTT.

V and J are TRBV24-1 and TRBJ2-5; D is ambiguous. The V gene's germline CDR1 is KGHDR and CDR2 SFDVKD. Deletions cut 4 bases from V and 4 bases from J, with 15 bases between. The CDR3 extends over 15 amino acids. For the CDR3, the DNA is TGTGCCACCAGTGAACCATCTTGGCGAGGAGAGACCCAGTACTTC. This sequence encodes CATSEPSWRGETQYF.

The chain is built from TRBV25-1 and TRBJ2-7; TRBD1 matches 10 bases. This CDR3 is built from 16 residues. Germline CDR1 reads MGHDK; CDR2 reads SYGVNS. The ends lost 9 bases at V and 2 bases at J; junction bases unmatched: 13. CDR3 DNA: TGTGCCAGTATCACACCGCCGGGACAGGGGACCTACGAGCAGTACGTC. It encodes CASITPPGQGTYEQYV.

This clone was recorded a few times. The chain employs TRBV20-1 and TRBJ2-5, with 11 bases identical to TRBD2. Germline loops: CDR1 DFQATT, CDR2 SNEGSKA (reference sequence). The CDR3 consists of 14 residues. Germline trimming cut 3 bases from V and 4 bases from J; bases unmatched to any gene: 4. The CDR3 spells CSASALAGGETQYF. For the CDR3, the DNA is TGCAGTGCTAGTGCTCTAGCGGGGGGAGAGACCCAGTACTTC.

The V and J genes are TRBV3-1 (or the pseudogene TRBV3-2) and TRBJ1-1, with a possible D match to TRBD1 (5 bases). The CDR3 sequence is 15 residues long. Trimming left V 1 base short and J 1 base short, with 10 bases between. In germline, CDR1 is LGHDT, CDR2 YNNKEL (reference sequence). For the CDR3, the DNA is TGTGCCAGCAGCCAAGGTTGGGGGGAGAACACTGAAGCTTTCTTT. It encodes CASSQGWGENTEAFF.

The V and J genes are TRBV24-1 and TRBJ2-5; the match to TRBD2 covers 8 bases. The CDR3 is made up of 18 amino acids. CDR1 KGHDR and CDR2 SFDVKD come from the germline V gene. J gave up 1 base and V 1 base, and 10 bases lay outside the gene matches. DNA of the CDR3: TGTGCCACCAGTGATTTCCGCAAAACGGGACTAGTCCAAGAGACCCAGTACTTC. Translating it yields CATSDFRKTGLVQETQYF.